The T cell receptor (beta chain) described here comes from a study of blood T cells in healthy people across ages. Points on this clonotype: Its antigen is unidentified.

A second about 6 to 12 cycle PCR used barcoded and J-beta primers. TCRdb fed the 5' RACE reads into MiXCR, producing one record per CDR3 protein. The sample records approximately 850,000 distinct CDR3 sequences, about 42% being singletons. Regarding the study as a whole: A roughly linear fall in TCR beta diversity per million T cells was seen with increasing age. Versus aged donors, long-lived donors had higher diversity and more naive CD4+ cells.

V lost 4 bases to trimming and J lost 5 bases; unmatched junction nucleotides: 6. Germline CDR1 is KGHDR and CDR2 is SFDVKD. The CDR3 covers 15 residues. This clonotype originated in a man aged 55-75 years in good health. The sequencing input was blood. The J gene is TRBJ2-5, the V gene TRBV24-1; 10 bases are shared with TRBD1. DNA of the CDR3: TGTGCCACCAGTGACCCGGGACAGGGGTGGGAGACCCAGTACTTC. Translating gives CATSDPGQGWETQYF.